One sample yielded the 16 T cell receptor beta chains listed below, sequenced in a study of T cells in Graves' hyperthyroidism and ophthalmopathy. RNA transcripts provided the source from which TCR beta CDR3 regions were amplified. Carried out on the TCR CDR3, a first-round RT-PCR used the HTBI primer set. A single record per CDR3 protein comes from TCRdb applying MiXCR to the multiplex PCR reads. The sample includes around 570,000 distinct CDR3 sequences, around 20% seen only once; the top ten take about 45%. The specimen was blood. Receptors were obtained from a man between 40 and 49 years old with Graves' ophthalmopathy.

This clonotype has a count of ten or more. This chain connects TRBV18 to TRBJ2-7; 8 bases match TRBD1. CDR1 is KGHSH, CDR2 LQKENI, per germline. With V trimmed by 3 bases and J by 6 bases, 7 bases remained unmatched. The CDR3 runs 14 residues. In DNA, the CDR3 is TGTGCCAGCTCACCCACCGGGACAGGCGGCGAGCAGTACTTC. It specifies CASSPTGTGGEQYF.

This clonotype was observed many times. For the CDR3, the DNA is TGTGCCAGCATACAGGGGCGTAATCAGCCCCAGCATTTT. It is translated as CASIQGRNQPQHF. V is TRBV2 and J is TRBJ1-5; 7 nucleotides line up with TRBD1. CDR1 is SNHLY and CDR2 is FYNNEI in the germline V gene. The CDR3 is made up of 13 amino acids. V was pared by 7 bases and J by 4 bases, with 4 bases of the junction left unmatched.

The gene calls are TRBV15 and TRBJ1-4; D possibly corresponds to TRBD1 (6 bases). The V gene's germline CDR1 is LNHNV and CDR2 YYDKDF (reference sequence). Trimming took 4 bases from V and 8 from J, leaving 14 bases between them. The CDR3 sequence is 14 residues long. CDR3 amino acids: CATSIARGREKLFF. CDR3 nucleotides: TGTGCCACCAGCATAGCCAGGGGACGGGAAAAACTGTTTTTT. The full variable domain, completed using reference TRBV15 and TRBJ1-4, is DAMVIQNPRYQVTQFGKPVTLSCSQTLNHNVMYWYQQKSSQAPKLLFHYYDKDFNNEADTPDNFQSRRPNTSFCFLDIRSPGLGDTAMYLCATSIARGREKLFFGSGTQLSVL.

This chain links TRBV14 with TRBJ2-1, with D perhaps matching TRBD2 (6 bases). Trimming removed 8 bases from V and 3 bases from J, with 14 bases in between. CDR3 length equals 14 residues. Germline lookup yields CDR1 SGHDN and CDR2 FVKESK. Written as DNA, the CDR3 is TGTGCCAGCGAACAGGACTATAACTACAATGAGCAGTTCTTC. Translating it yields CASEQDYNYNEQFF.

The rearrangement uses TRBV7-2 and TRBJ2-1; 9 bases line up with TRBD1. The CDR3 spans 16 residues. V lost 4 bases to trimming and J lost 1 base; unmatched junction nucleotides: 5. Germline V gene lookup returns CDR1 SGHTA and CDR2 FQGNSA. The chain's CDR3 is CASSSDRGESYNEQFF. For the CDR3, the DNA is TGTGCCAGCAGCTCCGACAGGGGGGAGTCCTACAATGAGCAGTTCTTC.

The J gene is TRBJ1-4, the V gene TRBV5-1, with 7 bases fitting TRBD1. The CDR3 totals 15 residues. Germline assignment: CDR1 SGHRS and CDR2 YFSETQ. J was trimmed by 6 bases and V by 0 bases; bases with no gene match: 5. The CDR3 protein is CASSLDGDRDEKLFF. The CDR3, as DNA: TGCGCCAGCAGCTTGGACGGGGACAGAGATGAAAAACTGTTTTTT.

This clonotype was counted only a few times. This rearrangement joins TRBV28 to TRBJ2-1, with TRBD2 matching 14 bases. The trim removed 6 bases at V and 8 bases at J, leaving 6 bases unmatched. The germline V gene encodes CDR1 MDHEN and CDR2 SYDVKM. CDR3 length equals 15 residues. The DNA of the CDR3 is TGTGCCAGCAGCTTTAGGGGACTAGCGGGAGATGAGCAGTTCTTC. This sequence encodes CASSFRGLAGDEQFF.

The table lists this clonotype with many counts. J is TRBJ2-1 and V is TRBV10-3; TRBD2 aligns across 9 bases. CDR1 is ENHRY and CDR2 is SYGVKD in the germline V gene. V gave up 10 bases and J gave up 3 bases; unmatched junction bases: 7. The CDR3 totals 14 residues. The CDR3 sequence: CATLAGRDYNEQFF. CDR3 bases: TGTGCCACCCTAGCGGGAAGGGACTACAATGAGCAGTTCTTC.

The chain has TRBV9 and TRBJ1-1; no reliable D call. CDR1 SGDLS and CDR2 YYNGEE come from the germline V gene. Trimming left V 4 bases short and J 5 bases short, with 15 bases between. This CDR3 spans 14 amino acids. The DNA of the CDR3 is TGTGCCAGCAGCACAGTCTGGGCCAAAACTGAAGCTTTCTTT. It is translated as CASSTVWAKTEAFF.

Of note for this clonotype: A much bigger clone sits one base away, suggesting this may be a read error. The chain is built from TRBV11-3 and TRBJ2-1; D tentatively reads TRBD1 or TRBD2 (5 bases each). The germline V and J ends were trimmed by 1 base and 2 bases, with 15 bases remaining between them. The CDR3 loop spans 17 amino acids. The germline gives CDR1 SGHNT, CDR2 YENEEA. The CDR3 DNA is TGTGCCAGCAGCTTAGCAGGGAAGGCGGGCCCCTACAATGAGCAGTTCTTC. It specifies CASSLAGKAGPYNEQFF.

This chain uses TRBV7-2 with TRBJ2-1, with TRBD2 matching over 16 bases. V was clipped by 1 base and J by 12 bases; unmatched bases: 6. Germline lookup yields CDR1 SGHTA and CDR2 FQGNSA. The CDR3 has 16 amino acids. CDR3 region: CASSLDGTSGRVGQFF. The CDR3 DNA reads TGTGCCAGCAGCTTAGATGGGACTAGCGGGAGGGTGGGGCAGTTCTTC.

This clonotype was picked up a small number of times. The chain recombines TRBV6-5 with TRBJ2-2; D remains unclear. CDR1 is MNHEY, CDR2 SVGAGI, per germline. The CDR3 length is 11 residues. With 5 bases removed from V and 10 bases from J, the gap between germline ends came to 8 bases. CDR3 nucleotides: TGTGCCAGCAGTCCAAGGGTGGAGCTGTTTTTT. Its protein is CASSPRVELFF.

This clonotype has at least ten counts. The CDR3 DNA sequence: TGTGCCTGGAGTGTGGGCACCTACACCGGGGAGCTGTTTTTT. This encodes CAWSVGTYTGELFF. The V and J genes are TRBV30 and TRBJ2-2; D is ambiguous. Germline V gene data show CDR1 as GTSNPN and CDR2 as SVGIG (reference sequence). The germline V and J ends were trimmed by 0 bases and 3 bases, with 8 bases remaining between them. CDR3 length: 14 amino acids. Supplemented by reference TRBV30 and TRBJ2-2, the full variable domain reads SQTIHQWPATLVQPVGSPLSLECTVEGTSNPNLYWYRQAAGRGLQLLFYSVGIGQISSEVPQNLSASRPQDRQFILSSKKLLLSDSGFYLCAWSVGTYTGELFFGEGSRLTVL.

The sample holds many counts of this clonotype. The chain couples TRBV28 to TRBJ2-3; D is unclear. Germline V lookup: CDR1 MDHEN, CDR2 SYDVKM. The CDR3 spans 12 residues. V lost 6 bases and J 9 bases, leaving 13 bases between the germline ends. The CDR3 sequence: CASSPISWTQYF. CDR3 nucleotide sequence: TGTGCCAGCAGCCCTATTTCGTGGACGCAGTATTTT.

V and J are TRBV7-3 and TRBJ2-7, with 12 positions matching TRBD2. The germline V gene encodes CDR1 SGHTA and CDR2 FQGTGA. The CDR3 runs 20 residues. The junction had 14 bases not matched to a gene; V was cut back by 0 bases and J by 2 bases. CDR3 loop: CASSLTPATSGRKGPYEQYF. CDR3 sequence (DNA): TGTGCCAGCAGCTTAACCCCCGCGACTAGCGGGAGAAAGGGGCCCTACGAGCAGTACTTC.

This clonotype was found many times. The chain links TRBV10-3 to TRBJ2-3; TRBD2 aligns across 11 bases. The length of the CDR3 is 15 residues. Germline V gene sequence: CDR1 ENHRY, CDR2 SYGVKD. Trimming at V came to 10 bases and at J to 5 bases, leaving 11 bases not matched to a gene. CDR3 DNA: TGTGCCACGGCTGGGACTAGCGGACCTGGAGATACGCAGTATTTT. Amino acid sequence: CATAGTSGPGDTQYF.